At least ten counts were recorded for the clone carrying this TCR beta chain. Its matching antigen is unknown. Germline V gene lookup returns CDR1 DFQATT and CDR2 SNEGSKA (reference sequence). The CDR3 runs to 13 residues. The V end lost 4 bases, the J end lost 2 bases, and 8 bases lay between the germline ends. Using its own MiXCR run on the RT-PCR reads, TCRdb lists one record per CDR3 protein. The table records some 600,000 distinct CDR3 sequences, 12% to 15% of them present only once. The source of the sample is a study of response to subunit inactivated influenza vaccine. General study findings and limits: There was a suggestion from the authors that each seasonal influenza vaccination recruits few new T cells.

The specimen comprised PBMCs from blood, sampled approximately 15 days before vaccination. The TCR comes from a man between 45 and 60 years old who received an inactivated influenza vaccine. The chain has TRBV20-1 and TRBJ2-2, with D uncertain. The CDR3 sequence is CSATGTNTGELFF. The DNA of the CDR3 is TGCAGTGCTACGGGCACTAACACCGGGGAGCTGTTTTTT.